Below are 28 T cell receptor beta chains sequenced from a single sample in a study of blood T cell repertoires in COVID-19. Only in-frame clones appear in the TCRdb table, and some are missing; sequencing was by immunoSEQ multiplex PCR. The sample shows roughly 110,000 clones, about 85% of them seen only once. Sequences were obtained from peripheral blood. The receptors were gathered from a human donor in a cohort sampled during active COVID-19.

The J gene is TRBJ1-1, the V gene TRBV7-3; D is unclear. Trimming left V 4 bases short and J 0 bases short, with 6 bases between. CDR1 is SGHTA, CDR2 FQGTGA, per germline. CDR3 length equals 13 residues. The CDR3 bases are TGTGCCAGCAGCTCCCTTTTGAACACTGAAGCTTTCTTT. Its protein product is CASSSLLNTEAFF.

The chain carries TRBV3-1 (or the pseudogene TRBV3-2) and TRBJ2-3, with TRBD2 identical over 10 bases. Trimming removed 3 bases from V and 3 bases from J; junction bases left unmatched: 12. The germline CDR1 and CDR2 sequences are LGHDT and YNNKEL (reference sequence). This CDR3 comprises 18 residues. This CDR3 is CASSHPVLAGALTDTQYF. CDR3 DNA: TGTGCCAGCAGCCACCCGGTCCTAGCGGGGGCCTTGACAGATACGCAGTATTTT.

The chain carries TRBV3-1 (or the pseudogene TRBV3-2) and TRBJ2-7; 8 nucleotides agree with TRBD1. The V gene's germline CDR1 is LGHDT and CDR2 YNNKEL (reference sequence). The junction had 16 bases not matched to a gene; V was cut back by 2 bases and J by 4 bases. The CDR3 extends over 18 amino acids. Here the CDR3 reads CASSQTTGGQGWGYEQYF. The DNA of the CDR3 is TGTGCCAGCAGCCAAACCACGGGTGGACAGGGTTGGGGGTACGAGCAGTACTTC.

This clone has only a few counts. The junction does not match germline at one end; this may be a read error. The V call is TRBV7-3, the J call TRBJ1-3; unclear D gene. The CDR3 runs to 16 residues. Per the germline V gene, CDR1 is SGHTA and CDR2 is FQGTGA. The CDR3 reads CASSLTGGNSGNTIYF. DNA for the CDR3: TGTGCCAGCAGTTTAACGGGCGGGAACTCTGGAAACACCATATATTTT.

The J gene is TRBJ1-1, the V gene TRBV7-2; possible D gene TRBD1, 5 bases. The CDR3 length is 14 residues. The germline V gene encodes CDR1 SGHTA and CDR2 FQGNSA. Trimming pared 1 base from V and 5 bases from J, leaving 11 bases between. CDR3 DNA: TGTGCCAGCAGCTTAGTCCCGGGGGATACTGAAGCTTTCTTT. Translation: CASSLVPGDTEAFF. Drawing the rest from reference TRBV7-2 and TRBJ1-1, the complete variable domain is GAGVSQSPSNKVTEKGKDVELRCDPISGHTALYWYRQSLGQGLEFLIYFQGNSAPDKSGLPSDRFSAERTGGSVSTLTIQRTQQEDSAVYLCASSLVPGDTEAFFGQGTRLTVV.

The CDR3 nucleotides are TGTGCCAGCAGTTTTGGCGGGGGCCCGGGTTCCCAGTACTTC. Translation: CASSFGGGPGSQYF. The V gene is TRBV6-5, the J gene TRBJ2-5; the D gene is possibly TRBD2 (7 bases). There are 14 residues in the CDR3. CDR1 MNHEY and CDR2 SVGAGI come from the germline V gene. The ends were cut back, 4 bases at V and 9 bases at J, with 18 bases in the middle.

This chain joins TRBV3-1 (or the pseudogene TRBV3-2) and TRBJ2-3; TRBD1 agrees at 10 bases. Trimming cost V 1 base and J 5 bases; bases outside gene matches: 12. This CDR3 spans 18 amino acids. In germline, CDR1 is LGHDT, CDR2 YNNKEL (reference sequence). Here the CDR3 reads CASSQGPARTGGRDTQYF. For the CDR3, the DNA is TGTGCCAGCAGCCAAGGCCCCGCACGGACAGGGGGACGAGATACGCAGTATTTT.

The V call is TRBV10-3, the J call TRBJ2-1; a weak D match, TRBD2 (6 bases). Germline-derived CDR1 and CDR2 are ENHRY and SYGVKD. The CDR3 is 13 amino acids. Trimming removed 2 bases from V and 9 bases from J, with 11 bases in between. CDR3 nucleotides: TGTGCCATCAGTGAGATCGGAGGGAGTGAGCAGTTCTTC. It translates to CAISEIGGSEQFF.

The J gene is TRBJ2-3, the V gene TRBV7-3; D might be TRBD2 (5 bases). Germline V gene sequence: CDR1 SGHTA, CDR2 FQGTGA. Trimming took 0 bases from V and 1 from J, leaving 14 bases between them. CDR3 length: 17 amino acids. CDR3 region: CASSLTGSSLGTDTQYF. The CDR3, as DNA: TGTGCCAGCAGCTTAACGGGGAGTAGCTTGGGCACAGATACGCAGTATTTT.

This chain connects TRBV7-2 to TRBJ2-1; D might be TRBD2 (6 bases). Germline CDR1 reads SGHTA; CDR2 reads FQGNSA. The CDR3 runs 15 residues. The V end was cut by 1 base, the J end by 3 bases, with 10 bases between. The CDR3 coding sequence is TGTGCCAGCAGCTTAGTGGGGACTCTCTACAATGAGCAGTTCTTC. Translation gives CASSLVGTLYNEQFF.

The chain is built from TRBV24-1 and TRBJ2-2; 7 bases fit TRBD1. CDR1 is KGHDR, CDR2 SFDVKD, per germline. The J segment lost 7 bases and the V segment lost 5 bases, leaving 9 bases of the junction unmatched. There are 15 residues in the CDR3. The CDR3 spells CATSVHRGRVGELFF. The DNA for the CDR3 is TGTGCCACCAGTGTCCACAGGGGACGCGTCGGGGAGCTGTTTTTT.

The rearrangement uses TRBV4-3 and TRBJ1-3, with 7 bases identical to TRBD1. The V gene's germline CDR1 is LGHNA and CDR2 YSLEER. V lost 0 bases, J lost 2 bases, and 4 bases stayed unmatched. CDR3 length equals 16 residues. This chain's CDR3 is CASSQDGQATGNTIYF. The CDR3 nucleotides are TGCGCCAGCAGCCAAGATGGACAGGCTACTGGAAACACCATATATTTT.

The chain carries TRBV4-1 and TRBJ2-1, with TRBD1 matching over 12 bases. Looked up from germline, CDR1 is MGHRA and CDR2 is YSYEKL. J was trimmed by 9 bases and V by 4 bases; bases with no gene match: 13. This CDR3 comprises 17 residues. The CDR3 DNA is TGCGCCAGCAGCCCAAGGACGCCGGGACAGGGGGCGGGTGAGCAGTTCTTC. It encodes CASSPRTPGQGAGEQFF.

This clone was picked up a small number of times. Other nucleotide sequences in the sample specify the same CDR3. The genes are TRBV5-4 and TRBJ2-1, with TRBD2 matching over 8 bases. With V trimmed by 2 bases and J by 0 bases, 1 base remained unmatched. Germline V gene data show CDR1 as SGHNT and CDR2 as YYREEE (reference sequence). This CDR3 region has 15 residues. CDR3 bases: TGTGCCAGCAGCTTTGCGGGGGGCTCCTACAATGAGCAGTTCTTC. Amino acids: CASSFAGGSYNEQFF.

The CDR3 spells CASSLFGGTGGEKLFF. The DNA for the CDR3 is TGCGCCAGCAGCTTGTTTGGAGGGACAGGGGGCGAAAAACTGTTTTTT. The rearrangement joins TRBV5-1 to TRBJ1-4; TRBD1 agrees at 12 bases. The V and J ends lost 1 base and 8 bases, in that order; junction bases with no gene match: 6. This CDR3 comprises 16 residues. Germline V gene sequence: CDR1 SGHRS, CDR2 YFSETQ. The variable domain in full, completed from reference TRBV5-1 and TRBJ1-4, reads KAGVTQTPRYLIKTRGQQVTLSCSPISGHRSVSWYQQTPGQGLQFLFEYFSETQRNKGNFPGRFSGRQFSNSRSEMNVSTLELGDSALYLCASSLFGGTGGEKLFFGSGTQLSVL.

The gene calls are TRBV19 and TRBJ2-2, with D maybe TRBD2 (6 bases). CDR3 length: 15 residues. Per the germline V gene, CDR1 is LNHDA and CDR2 is SQIVND (reference sequence). V was clipped by 3 bases and J by 1 base, with 9 bases between them. CDR3 DNA: TGTGCCAGTAGTATGGGACTGCTGAACACCGGGGAGCTGTTTTTT. As protein: CASSMGLLNTGELFF.

The chain joins TRBV6-5 to TRBJ1-4; D call uncertain. The CDR3 sequence is 16 residues long. V was pared by 2 bases and J by 0 bases, with 10 bases between. CDR1 and CDR2 from the germline V gene are MNHEY and SVGAGI. The DNA of the CDR3 is TGTGCCAGCAGTTACACCTACAGTGCAACTAATGAAAAACTGTTTTTT. Encoded protein: CASSYTYSATNEKLFF.

The rearrangement links TRBV11-2 to TRBJ1-2; D unresolved. Germline CDR1 and CDR2: SGHAT and FQNNGV. The CDR3 totals 12 residues. With 5 bases removed from V and 5 bases from J, the gap between germline ends came to 9 bases. The DNA of the CDR3 is TGTGCCAGCAGCGTCCGGGAGTATGGCTACACCTTC. Protein: CASSVREYGYTF.

The genes are TRBV18 and TRBJ2-7; TRBD2 matches 8 bases. CDR1 is KGHSH and CDR2 is LQKENI in the germline V gene. CDR3 length equals 14 residues. V shed 3 bases and J 1 base; nucleotides not matched to a gene: 2. The DNA for the CDR3 is TGTGCCAGCTCACCCGGCGGGGGGTCCTACGAGCAGTACTTC. Its protein is CASSPGGGSYEQYF.

The V and J genes are TRBV20-1 and TRBJ1-1; TRBD1 matches 9 bases. The CDR3 has 11 amino acids. Germline CDR1 DFQATT, CDR2 SNEGSKA (reference sequence). J was trimmed by 10 bases and V by 6 bases; bases with no gene match: 6. DNA for the CDR3: TGCAGTGCAAGGACAGGGGTGGTAGCTTTCTTT. As protein: CSARTGVVAFF.

J is TRBJ2-5 and V is TRBV28, with unresolved D. Trimming took 6 bases from V and 0 from J, leaving 5 bases between them. CDR1 MDHEN and CDR2 SYDVKM come from the germline V gene. The CDR3 has 12 residues. The CDR3 coding sequence is TGTGCCAGCAGCCAATACCAAGAGACCCAGTACTTC. Its protein product is CASSQYQETQYF.

A few counts support this clone. The chain combines TRBV5-1 with TRBJ1-2; a weak D match, TRBD1 (6 bases). V gave up 0 bases and J gave up 4 bases, with 16 bases separating them. The length of the CDR3 is 16 residues. Germline CDR1 is SGHRS and CDR2 is YFSETQ. This CDR3 reads CASSLEGGASTYGYTF. The CDR3 DNA reads TGCGCCAGCAGCTTGGAAGGGGGGGCGAGCACCTATGGCTACACCTTC. The whole variable domain, remainder taken from reference TRBV5-1 and TRBJ1-2, is KAGVTQTPRYLIKTRGQQVTLSCSPISGHRSVSWYQQTPGQGLQFLFEYFSETQRNKGNFPGRFSGRQFSNSRSEMNVSTLELGDSALYLCASSLEGGASTYGYTFGSGTRLTVV.

The V call is TRBV9, the J call TRBJ2-1; no reliable D call. The CDR3 length is 15 residues. V shed 0 bases and J shed 2 bases, with 9 bases lying between them. Germline V CDR1 and CDR2: SGDLS, YYNGEE. The CDR3 protein is CASSVGDTAYNEQFF. The CDR3 bases are TGTGCCAGCAGCGTAGGCGACACCGCCTACAATGAGCAGTTCTTC.

This chain connects TRBV28 to TRBJ2-7; 8 bases align to TRBD1. V lost 6 bases to trimming and J lost 0 bases; unmatched junction nucleotides: 7. CDR1 MDHEN and CDR2 SYDVKM come from the germline V gene. The CDR3 consists of 15 residues. The CDR3 nucleotides read TGTGCCAGCAGCCCCTTGGGACAGGTCTCCTACGAGCAGTACTTC. It translates to CASSPLGQVSYEQYF.

J is TRBJ1-5 and V is TRBV28, with 7 nucleotides matching TRBD1. CDR1 and CDR2 (germline): MDHEN, SYDVKM. This CDR3 has 15 amino acids. V shed 9 bases and J 0 bases; nucleotides not matched to a gene: 8. Here the CDR3 reads CASLQGLNSNQPQHF. The CDR3 DNA is TGTGCCAGTTTACAGGGGCTAAATAGCAATCAGCCCCAGCATTTT.

This clone came up once. The genes are TRBV5-5 and TRBJ2-2, with TRBD1 as a possible D gene (6 bases). V shed 4 bases and J shed 0 bases, with 16 bases lying between them. CDR1 is SGHKS and CDR2 is YYEKEE in the germline V gene (reference sequence). The CDR3 sequence is 17 residues long. Here the CDR3 DNA reads TGTGCCAGCAGCCACGACGCGGCAGGGGCGAACACCGGGGAGCTGTTTTTT. Amino acid sequence: CASSHDAAGANTGELFF. The full variable domain, in which reference TRBV5-5 and TRBJ2-2 provide the parts outside the CDR3, is DAGVTQSPTHLIKTRGQQVTLRCSPISGHKSVSWYQQVLGQGPQFIFQYYEKEERGRGNFPDRFSARQFPNYSSELNVNALLLGDSALYLCASSHDAAGANTGELFFGEGSRLTVL.

CDR3 protein: CASSHTGGGNTEAFF. The CDR3 DNA is TGTGCCAGCAGCCACACCGGGGGGGGGAACACTGAAGCTTTCTTT. This chain joins TRBV7-9 and TRBJ1-1; maybe TRBD1 (5 bases). The CDR3 spans 15 residues. Trimming pared 5 bases from V and 1 base from J, leaving 14 bases between. Germline CDR1 is SEHNR and CDR2 is FQNEAQ (reference sequence). The whole variable domain, filled in from reference TRBV7-9 and TRBJ1-1, reads DTGVSQNPRHKITKRGQNVTFRCDPISEHNRLYWYRQTLGQGPEFLTYFQNEAQLEKSRLLSDRFSAERPKGSFSTLEIQRTEQGDSAMYLCASSHTGGGNTEAFFGQGTRLTVV.

The CDR3 here is CASSYQRQGGEQFF. The CDR3 DNA sequence: TGTGCCAGCAGTTACCAACGCCAGGGCGGTGAGCAGTTCTTC. The rearrangement joins TRBV6-5 to TRBJ2-1; a possible D gene is TRBD1 (5 bases). Trimming cost V 2 bases and J 9 bases, with 14 bases left between them. Germline CDR1 and CDR2: MNHEY and SVGAGI. This CDR3 spans 14 amino acids.